Below, 5 T cell receptor beta chains from the same sample are listed, as sequenced in a study of shared clonotypes between healthy human individuals. Repertoires were generated with immunoSEQ multiplex PCR, while TCRdb's copy carries only in-frame clones and drops some. The profile shows 1,500,000 or so clones, more than 95% of them singletons. Sequenced material: naive CD4+ T cells sorted from blood. This sample's subset: CD45RA+ positively selected. The receptor source for this set is a man aged 25-40 years in good health.

The rearrangement uses TRBV19 and TRBJ1-1; 8 positions match TRBD1. Germline lookup yields CDR1 LNHDA and CDR2 SQIVND (reference sequence). The CDR3 covers 13 residues. V was clipped by 5 bases and J by 10 bases; unmatched bases: 9. The CDR3 protein is CASSPGQGIGAFF. The CDR3 coding sequence is TGTGCCAGTAGTCCCGGACAGGGAATAGGAGCTTTCTTT.

This chain uses TRBV2 with TRBJ1-4; D possibly corresponds to TRBD1 (6 bases). Germline V gene lookup returns CDR1 SNHLY and CDR2 FYNNEI. This CDR3 comprises 15 residues. Deletions cut 6 bases from V and 3 bases from J, with 14 bases between. The CDR3 DNA follows: TGTGCCAGCAGCGCCAGGGGCCCATCTAATGAAAAACTGTTTTTT. This encodes CASSARGPSNEKLFF.

For the CDR3, the DNA is TGTGCCAGCATGCGACTAGTTAACGGGGAGCTGTTTTTT. Its protein product is CASMRLVNGELFF. The gene calls are TRBV28 and TRBJ2-2, with D maybe TRBD2 (6 bases). The CDR3 has 13 residues. Trimming stripped 7 bases from V and 7 bases from J, with 13 bases between. Per the germline V gene, CDR1 is MDHEN and CDR2 is SYDVKM.

Remarks on this clone: In the same sample, other DNA sequences code for this CDR3. The genes are TRBV18 and TRBJ2-1; D not resolved. The CDR3 is made up of 14 amino acids. The V gene's germline CDR1 is KGHSH and CDR2 LQKENI. The V end was cut by 3 bases, the J end by 0 bases, with 6 bases between. In nucleotides, the CDR3 is TGTGCCAGCTCACCTGAGAGCTCCTACAATGAGCAGTTCTTC. Its translation is CASSPESSYNEQFF. Looking up the rest from reference TRBV18 and TRBJ2-1 gives the full variable domain: NAGVMQNPRHLVRRRGQEARLRCSPMKGHSHVYWYRQLPEEGLKFMVYLQKENIIDESGMPKERFSAEFPKEGPSILRIQQVVRGDSAAYFCASSPESSYNEQFFGPGTRLTVL.

This rearrangement joins TRBV14 to TRBJ1-4, with 8 bases lining up with TRBD1. Germline V lookup: CDR1 SGHDN, CDR2 FVKESK. The CDR3 has 15 amino acids. Trimming cost V 5 bases and J 7 bases; bases outside gene matches: 9. The CDR3 nucleotides read TGTGCCAGCAGCAGAAGGACAGGGTTTTTTGAAAAACTGTTTTTT. Translated, it gives CASSRRTGFFEKLFF.